This is a list of T cell receptor beta chains from one sample in a study of control samples from healthy donors and cancer patients. Data came from immunoSEQ multiplex PCR; TCRdb stores just in-frame clones and leaves some out. The top ten hold roughly a quarter of the sample, which has around 48,000 clones, over 90% seen once. Sequenced sample: PBMCs. These receptor sequences come from a woman in her 50s with head and neck cancer. CDR3s include the opening cysteine and the closing phenylalanine or tryptophan. The D gene is left open where the match is weak. For some rows the clone size is stated as once, few or many, or as a class when expanded; others skip it.

j_call: TRBJ2-7
clone_size: -
cdr3_length: 14
v_call: TRBV9
d_call: -
cdr3_nt: TGTGCCAGCAGCCCCAGGGGGGCAGCCTACGAGCAGTACTTC
cdr3_aa: CASSPRGAAYEQYF

j_call: TRBJ1-2
clone_size: -
cdr3_length: 16
v_call: TRBV7-2
d_call: TRBD1
cdr3_nt: TGTGCCAGCAGCTTCACACCCCGGGACAGGGATCATGGCTACACCTTC
cdr3_aa: CASSFTPRDRDHGYTF

j_call: TRBJ1-4
clone_size: -
cdr3_length: 15
v_call: TRBV24-1
d_call: TRBD1
cdr3_nt: TGTGCCACCAGTGATACAAGGGACAGGGATGAAAAACTGTTTTTT
cdr3_aa: CATSDTRDRDEKLFF

j_call: TRBJ1-2
clone_size: -
cdr3_length: 13
v_call: TRBV12-5
d_call: TRBD1
cdr3_nt: TGTGCTAGTGCCCGGGACAGCTTCTATGGCTACACCTTC
cdr3_aa: CASARDSFYGYTF

j_call: TRBJ2-6
clone_size: -
cdr3_length: 22
v_call: TRBV14
d_call: TRBD1
cdr3_nt: TGTGCCAGCAGCCAAGAACCGGGACAGGGGGTTTGGGACTTCTCTGGGGCCAACGTCCTGACTTTC
cdr3_aa: CASSQEPGQGVWDFSGANVLTF

j_call: TRBJ1-6
clone_size: -
cdr3_length: 17
v_call: TRBV28
d_call: -
cdr3_nt: TGTGCCAGCAGTTTTAAGGCAGGGCCCCCCGGTAATTCACCCCTCCACTTT
cdr3_aa: CASSFKAGPPGNSPLHF

j_call: TRBJ1-1
clone_size: once
cdr3_length: 13
v_call: TRBV9
d_call: TRBD1
cdr3_nt: TGTGCCAGCAGTGAGGGGGCGTCCACTGAAGCTTTCTTT
cdr3_aa: CASSEGASTEAFF

j_call: TRBJ2-1
clone_size: -
cdr3_length: 16
v_call: TRBV6-6
d_call: -
cdr3_nt: TGTGCCAGCAGTTACGTGGACAGTAGCTCCTACAATGAGCAGTTCTTC
cdr3_aa: CASSYVDSSSYNEQFF

j_call: TRBJ2-1
clone_size: once
cdr3_length: 14
v_call: TRBV21-1
d_call: -
cdr3_nt: TGTGCCAGCAGCCTCCGGGACTCTTACAATGAGCAGTTCTTC
cdr3_aa: CASSLRDSYNEQFF

j_call: TRBJ2-7
clone_size: -
cdr3_length: 13
v_call: TRBV2
d_call: -
cdr3_nt: TGTGCCAGCAGTGTGGAGGTGTCAGGGGAGCAGTACTTC
cdr3_aa: CASSVEVSGEQYF

j_call: TRBJ2-3
clone_size: -
cdr3_length: 15
v_call: TRBV5-1
d_call: TRBD2
cdr3_nt: TGCGCCAGCAGCTTAGCGGGAGGGCTGTCAGATACGCAGTATTTT
cdr3_aa: CASSLAGGLSDTQYF

j_call: TRBJ2-7
clone_size: once
cdr3_length: 15
v_call: TRBV7-2
d_call: TRBD1
cdr3_nt: TGTGCCAGCAGCCAGGACAGGGAAAGCCCCTACGAGCAGTACTTC
cdr3_aa: CASSQDRESPYEQYF

j_call: TRBJ1-4
clone_size: -
cdr3_length: 12
v_call: TRBV3-1/TRBV3-2
d_call: TRBD1
cdr3_nt: TGTGCCAGCAGCCAGGACAGGGTAAAACTGTTTTTT
cdr3_aa: CASSQDRVKLFF

j_call: TRBJ2-1
clone_size: -
cdr3_length: 17
v_call: TRBV6-2/TRBV6-3
d_call: TRBD2
cdr3_nt: TGTGCCAGCAGTCCGCGGGTGAGCGGGAGGGCATACAATGAGCAGTTCTTC
cdr3_aa: CASSPRVSGRAYNEQFF

j_call: TRBJ1-5
clone_size: -
cdr3_length: 13
v_call: TRBV4-1
d_call: -
cdr3_nt: TGCGCCAGCAGCCAACTAGCGCTTCAGCCCCAGCATTTT
cdr3_aa: CASSQLALQPQHF

j_call: TRBJ1-5
clone_size: -
cdr3_length: 15
v_call: TRBV5-5
d_call: -
cdr3_nt: TGTGCCAGCAGCTTGGTGCCAGGGGGCAATCAGCCCCAGCATTTT
cdr3_aa: CASSLVPGGNQPQHF

j_call: TRBJ2-1
clone_size: once
cdr3_length: 14
v_call: TRBV30
d_call: TRBD2
cdr3_nt: TGTGCCTGGGATAGCGGGAGCGCCTACAATGAGCAGTTCTTC
cdr3_aa: CAWDSGSAYNEQFF

j_call: TRBJ2-1
clone_size: -
cdr3_length: 16
v_call: TRBV27
d_call: -
cdr3_nt: TGTGCCAGCAGGCGAACAGAACTTAAGGGCTACAATGAGCAGTTCTTC
cdr3_aa: CASRRTELKGYNEQFF

j_call: TRBJ2-3
clone_size: -
cdr3_length: 17
v_call: TRBV6-6
d_call: TRBD2
cdr3_nt: TGTGCCAGCAGTCGCCAGGCGGCGGGGGGGCTCCAAGATACGCAGTATTTT
cdr3_aa: CASSRQAAGGLQDTQYF

j_call: TRBJ2-7
clone_size: -
cdr3_length: 13
v_call: TRBV7-2
d_call: -
cdr3_nt: TGTGCCAGCAGCTATAGGGGGGGTTACGAGCAGTACTTC
cdr3_aa: CASSYRGGYEQYF

j_call: TRBJ1-4
clone_size: -
cdr3_length: 15
v_call: TRBV6-4
d_call: -
cdr3_nt: TGTGCCAGCACCGCACGGGGGGCAGAAAATGAAAAACTGTTTTTT
cdr3_aa: CASTARGAENEKLFF

j_call: TRBJ2-2
clone_size: -
cdr3_length: 18
v_call: TRBV5-6
d_call: -
cdr3_nt: TGTGCCAGCAGTGTTCGGGCGACCGGGACAAAGAACACCGGGGAGCTGTTTTTT
cdr3_aa: CASSVRATGTKNTGELFF

j_call: TRBJ2-7
clone_size: -
cdr3_length: 13
v_call: TRBV11-3
d_call: -
cdr3_nt: TGTGCCAGCAGCCGGTTGACGGGGGACGAGCAGTACTTC
cdr3_aa: CASSRLTGDEQYF

j_call: TRBJ2-7
clone_size: -
cdr3_length: 14
v_call: TRBV5-1
d_call: TRBD1
cdr3_nt: TGCGCCAGCAGTCCTCCGGGACAGGGCGGCGAGCAGTACTTC
cdr3_aa: CASSPPGQGGEQYF

j_call: TRBJ2-1
clone_size: once
cdr3_length: 15
v_call: TRBV2
d_call: TRBD2
cdr3_nt: TGTGCCAGCACTTCCCTGCGGGGGGGCTACAATGAGCAGTTCTTC
cdr3_aa: CASTSLRGGYNEQFF

j_call: TRBJ2-7
clone_size: -
cdr3_length: 9
v_call: TRBV12-3/TRBV12-4
d_call: -
cdr3_nt: TGTGCCAGCACGGACGAGCAGTACTTC
cdr3_aa: CASTDEQYF

j_call: TRBJ1-1
clone_size: -
cdr3_length: 13
v_call: TRBV5-1
d_call: TRBD1
cdr3_nt: TGCGCCAGCACCCTAACAGGGGAGCCTGAAGCTTTCTTT
cdr3_aa: CASTLTGEPEAFF

j_call: TRBJ2-1
clone_size: -
cdr3_length: 13
v_call: TRBV10-2
d_call: TRBD2
cdr3_nt: TGCGCCACCAGGGAGGGGTCCTACAATGAGCAGTTCTTC
cdr3_aa: CATREGSYNEQFF

j_call: TRBJ1-3
clone_size: -
cdr3_length: 17
v_call: TRBV5-1
d_call: -
cdr3_nt: TGCGCCAGCAGCTTGGAGGCAGCTTTGTCCTCTGGAAACACCATATATTTT
cdr3_aa: CASSLEAALSSGNTIYF

j_call: TRBJ1-2
clone_size: -
cdr3_length: 15
v_call: TRBV9
d_call: -
cdr3_nt: TGTGCCAGCAGCGTAGACCCGGTACTTAACTATGGCTACACCTTC
cdr3_aa: CASSVDPVLNYGYTF

j_call: TRBJ1-1
clone_size: -
cdr3_length: 15
v_call: TRBV5-4
d_call: TRBD1
cdr3_nt: TGTGCCAGCAGCTTGGCTCCGGACAGGGACACTGAAGCTTTCTTT
cdr3_aa: CASSLAPDRDTEAFF

j_call: TRBJ1-2
clone_size: -
cdr3_length: 14
v_call: TRBV28
d_call: -
cdr3_nt: TGTGCCAGCAGTTCCCACAGGGTAAACTATGGCTACACCTTC
cdr3_aa: CASSSHRVNYGYTF

j_call: TRBJ2-5
clone_size: -
cdr3_length: 15
v_call: TRBV19
d_call: -
cdr3_nt: TGTGCCAGTAGTATAGGAAGACGGAACCAAGAGACCCAGTACTTC
cdr3_aa: CASSIGRRNQETQYF

j_call: TRBJ2-3
clone_size: -
cdr3_length: 14
v_call: TRBV10-3
d_call: -
cdr3_nt: TGTGCCATCAGTGAGTTTCAGGGAGCAGATACGCAGTATTTT
cdr3_aa: CAISEFQGADTQYF

j_call: TRBJ2-1
clone_size: once
cdr3_length: 15
v_call: TRBV19
d_call: -
cdr3_nt: TGTGCCAGTAGTCTACAGGGTGGATCCTACAATGAGCAGTTCTTC
cdr3_aa: CASSLQGGSYNEQFF

j_call: TRBJ1-2
clone_size: -
cdr3_length: 14
v_call: TRBV7-9
d_call: -
cdr3_nt: TGTGCCAGCAGCTTAACAGCAGCTAACTATGGCTACACCTTC
cdr3_aa: CASSLTAANYGYTF

j_call: TRBJ1-2
clone_size: -
cdr3_length: 18
v_call: TRBV23-1
d_call: -
cdr3_nt: TGCGCCAGCAGTCAATCCTGGGGACCGGGATCAACTAACTATGGCTACACCTTC
cdr3_aa: CASSQSWGPGSTNYGYTF

j_call: TRBJ1-6
clone_size: -
cdr3_length: 14
v_call: TRBV28
d_call: -
cdr3_nt: TGTGCCAGCAGGCATGGAAAGGAAGGTTCACCCCTCCACTTT
cdr3_aa: CASRHGKEGSPLHF

j_call: TRBJ1-1
clone_size: -
cdr3_length: 14
v_call: TRBV7-8
d_call: TRBD1
cdr3_nt: TGTGCCAGCAGCCGCGGAGGGACAGGGCCAGAAGCTTTCTTT
cdr3_aa: CASSRGGTGPEAFF

j_call: TRBJ1-1
clone_size: -
cdr3_length: 15
v_call: TRBV5-1
d_call: -
cdr3_nt: TGCGCCAGCAGCTTGTTAACCAGGGGCGGCACTGAAGCTTTCTTT
cdr3_aa: CASSLLTRGGTEAFF

j_call: TRBJ2-3
clone_size: -
cdr3_length: 14
v_call: TRBV28
d_call: TRBD1
cdr3_nt: TGTGCCAGCAGGTCGACAGGGCGGCGGGATACGCAGTATTTT
cdr3_aa: CASRSTGRRDTQYF

j_call: TRBJ1-4
clone_size: -
cdr3_length: 12
v_call: TRBV3-1/TRBV3-2
d_call: -
cdr3_nt: TGTGCCAGCAGCCAAGAAGGGGAAAAACTGTTTTTT
cdr3_aa: CASSQEGEKLFF

j_call: TRBJ2-1
clone_size: -
cdr3_length: 11
v_call: TRBV27
d_call: TRBD2
cdr3_nt: TGTGCCAGCAGGGCGGGAGTTGAGCAGTTCTTC
cdr3_aa: CASRAGVEQFF

j_call: TRBJ2-3
clone_size: -
cdr3_length: 16
v_call: TRBV24-1
d_call: TRBD2
cdr3_nt: TGTGCCACCAGTGATAGCGGGAGAGATAGCACAGATACGCAGTATTTT
cdr3_aa: CATSDSGRDSTDTQYF

j_call: TRBJ2-1
clone_size: -
cdr3_length: 15
v_call: TRBV7-6
d_call: TRBD1
cdr3_nt: TGTGCCAGCAGCTTAGTACAGGGGGACTACAATGAGCAGTTCTTC
cdr3_aa: CASSLVQGDYNEQFF

j_call: TRBJ1-5
clone_size: -
cdr3_length: 15
v_call: TRBV19
d_call: -
cdr3_nt: TGTGCCAGTAGTGAGACACCAAATAGCAATCAGCCCCAGCATTTT
cdr3_aa: CASSETPNSNQPQHF

j_call: TRBJ2-5
clone_size: -
cdr3_length: 9
v_call: TRBV29-1
d_call: -
cdr3_nt: TGCAGCGTAGGAGAGACCCAGTACTTC
cdr3_aa: CSVGETQYF

j_call: TRBJ2-5
clone_size: once
cdr3_length: 16
v_call: TRBV7-9
d_call: TRBD2
cdr3_nt: TGTGCCAGCAGCCCTAGCAGACTAGCGGGGGAAGAGACCCAGTACTTC
cdr3_aa: CASSPSRLAGEETQYF

j_call: TRBJ2-7
clone_size: -
cdr3_length: 14
v_call: TRBV2
d_call: -
cdr3_nt: TGTGCCAGCAGTGACCGGGGAGGACCCTACGAGCAGTACTTC
cdr3_aa: CASSDRGGPYEQYF

j_call: TRBJ1-6
clone_size: -
cdr3_length: 14
v_call: TRBV5-1
d_call: TRBD1
cdr3_nt: TGCGCCAGCACTCAGGGGGCGGGTAATTCACCCCTCCACTTT
cdr3_aa: CASTQGAGNSPLHF

j_call: TRBJ2-4
clone_size: -
cdr3_length: 14
v_call: TRBV14
d_call: TRBD1
cdr3_nt: TGTGCCAGCAGCCATTGGGACAGGGGGAACATTCAGTACTTC
cdr3_aa: CASSHWDRGNIQYF

j_call: TRBJ2-7
clone_size: -
cdr3_length: 13
v_call: TRBV2
d_call: -
cdr3_nt: TGTGCCAGCAGTGGGGACGGCTCCTACGAGCAGTACTTC
cdr3_aa: CASSGDGSYEQYF

j_call: TRBJ1-1
clone_size: -
cdr3_length: 14
v_call: TRBV5-1
d_call: -
cdr3_nt: TGCGCCAGCGGCAATTGGGGGGAGGACACTGAAGCTTTCTTT
cdr3_aa: CASGNWGEDTEAFF

j_call: TRBJ1-4
clone_size: -
cdr3_length: 15
v_call: TRBV5-6
d_call: TRBD1
cdr3_nt: TGTGCCAGCAGCTTCGACAGGGGGTCGCATGAAAAACTGTTTTTT
cdr3_aa: CASSFDRGSHEKLFF

j_call: TRBJ2-7
clone_size: -
cdr3_length: 17
v_call: TRBV9
d_call: -
cdr3_nt: TGTGCCAGCAGCTTAGAGACTCGAGAGGGGGATACCTACGAGCAGTACTTC
cdr3_aa: CASSLETREGDTYEQYF

j_call: TRBJ1-2
clone_size: -
cdr3_length: 15
v_call: TRBV6-5
d_call: TRBD1
cdr3_nt: TGTGCCAGCTCGAGACAGGGGGCTTCGCACTATGGCTACACCTTC
cdr3_aa: CASSRQGASHYGYTF

j_call: TRBJ2-1
clone_size: -
cdr3_length: 17
v_call: TRBV9
d_call: -
cdr3_nt: TGTGCCAGCAGCGGGGTCGCGGGGCCGAGCTCCTACAATGAGCAGTTCTTC
cdr3_aa: CASSGVAGPSSYNEQFF